This passage covers 29 T cell receptor beta chains from one sample sequenced in a study of T cell responses to AZD1222 COVID-19 vaccine. Sequenced by immunoSEQ multiplex PCR; TCRdb stores in-frame clones only, minus some. The data show approximately 100,000 clones, roughly 84% seen once. The material was peripheral blood, obtained on day 0 of AZD1222 vaccination. These receptor sequences come from an adult in good health.

The rearrangement links TRBV7-2 to TRBJ1-6; D may be TRBD1 (6 bases). The CDR3 consists of 14 residues. In germline, CDR1 is SGHTA, CDR2 FQGNSA. The ends were cut back, 6 bases at V and 9 bases at J, with 15 bases in the middle. CDR3 protein: CASRRAGGGSPLHF. CDR3 nucleotides: TGTGCCAGCAGGCGGGCCGGGGGCGGTTCACCCCTCCACTTT.

The genes are TRBV5-8 and TRBJ2-7, with TRBD2 as a possible D gene (5 bases). There are 13 residues in the CDR3. CDR1 and CDR2 (germline): SGHTS, YDEGEE. Trimming pared 4 bases from V and 3 bases from J, leaving 11 bases between. In DNA, the CDR3 is TGTGCCAGCAGCCGGGAATTCAACTACGAGCAGTACTTC. This translates into CASSREFNYEQYF.

J is TRBJ2-6 and V is TRBV28; no firm D call. The length of the CDR3 is 14 residues. In germline, CDR1 is MDHEN, CDR2 SYDVKM. Trimming removed 4 bases from V and 0 bases from J, with 4 bases in between. The CDR3 loop reads CASSWASGANVLTF. Written as DNA, the CDR3 is TGTGCCAGCAGTTGGGCCTCTGGGGCCAACGTCCTGACTTTC.

The gene calls are TRBV6-6 and TRBJ2-1; D not certain. The CDR3 is 15 residues long. Germline V CDR1 and CDR2: MNHNY, SVGAGI (reference sequence). The V end was cut by 7 bases, the J end by 10 bases, with 23 bases between. The DNA for the CDR3 is TGTGCCAGCACTCCTCCGCCGGATAGCATCAGCGAGCAGTTCTTC. Translating gives CASTPPPDSISEQFF.

This clone was seen only a few times. The rearrangement uses TRBV27 and TRBJ1-5; D gene ambiguous. The CDR3 contains 13 residues. Looked up from germline, CDR1 is MNHEY and CDR2 is SMNVEV (reference sequence). Deletions cut 4 bases from V and 5 bases from J, with 9 bases between. The CDR3 protein is CASSSLRDQPQHF. The CDR3 DNA is TGTGCCAGCAGTTCCCTTCGAGATCAGCCCCAGCATTTT.

V and J are TRBV18 and TRBJ2-5; D is ambiguous. The CDR3 spans 13 residues. The V end lost 3 bases, the J end lost 0 bases, and 5 bases lay between the germline ends. From germline, CDR1 is KGHSH and CDR2 LQKENI. The CDR3 sequence is CASSPLDQETQYF. The CDR3 region has the DNA TGTGCCAGCTCACCTCTAGACCAAGAGACCCAGTACTTC.

This clone was seen a few times. This rearrangement joins TRBV5-1 to TRBJ1-1, with a possible D match to TRBD1 (5 bases). V was cut by 2 bases and J by 5 bases, with 19 bases left in between. The CDR3 length is 16 residues. Germline values: CDR1 SGHRS, CDR2 YFSETQ. The chain's CDR3 is CASSFLEWGRGTEAFF. DNA for the CDR3: TGCGCCAGCAGCTTTCTGGAATGGGGAAGGGGAACTGAAGCTTTCTTT. Full variable domain (missing parts from reference TRBV5-1 and TRBJ1-1): KAGVTQTPRYLIKTRGQQVTLSCSPISGHRSVSWYQQTPGQGLQFLFEYFSETQRNKGNFPGRFSGRQFSNSRSEMNVSTLELGDSALYLCASSFLEWGRGTEAFFGQGTRLTVV.

The rearrangement joins TRBV29-1 to TRBJ1-1; 7 positions agree with TRBD1. The V gene's germline CDR1 is SQVTM and CDR2 ANQGSEA. This CDR3 contains 13 residues. The V gene end was trimmed by 7 bases and the J gene end by 2 bases; junction bases not matched to a gene: 7. The CDR3 DNA is TGCAGCGGGTCCAGGGGGGGAAACACTGAAGCTTTCTTT. Its translation: CSGSRGGNTEAFF.

The rearrangement uses TRBV29-1 and TRBJ2-7, with D perhaps matching TRBD2 (5 bases). Per germline, CDR1 SQVTM and CDR2 ANQGSEA. The CDR3 consists of 15 residues. Trimming pared 0 bases from V and 0 bases from J, leaving 12 bases between. CDR3 in amino acids: CSVEEESGISYEQYF. The CDR3 coding sequence is TGCAGCGTTGAAGAAGAGTCCGGGATCTCCTACGAGCAGTACTTC.

This sequence joins TRBV19 and TRBJ1-5; TRBD1 matches at 7 bases. Germline V gives CDR1 LNHDA, CDR2 SQIVND (reference sequence). V lost 6 bases and J lost 2; bases outside the gene matches: 4. The CDR3 runs 14 residues. The DNA for the CDR3 is TGTGCCAGTAGATCTGGGACAGGCAATCAGCCCCAGCATTTT. This sequence encodes CASRSGTGNQPQHF.

This chain connects TRBV13 to TRBJ2-2; 10 bases are shared with TRBD1. The CDR3 contains 16 residues. Germline V gene lookup returns CDR1 PRHDT and CDR2 FYEKMQ (reference sequence). The V and J ends lost 6 bases and 4 bases, in that order; junction bases with no gene match: 8. In nucleotides, the CDR3 is TGTGCCAGCAGATTTAGACAGGGGGCGATCACCGGGGAGCTGTTTTTT. It specifies CASRFRQGAITGELFF.

J is TRBJ1-1 and V is TRBV30, with TRBD1 as a possible D gene (5 bases). CDR1 GTSNPN and CDR2 SVGIG come from the germline V gene (reference sequence). CDR3 length: 16 amino acids. Trimming left V 0 bases short and J 4 bases short, with 18 bases between. CDR3 loop: CAWSVRGQPSGTEAFF. The DNA of the CDR3 is TGTGCCTGGAGTGTCCGGGGCCAGCCGAGCGGCACTGAAGCTTTCTTT.

The chain is built from TRBV10-1 and TRBJ2-3; no firm D call. CDR1 is WNHNN, CDR2 SYGVQD, per germline (reference sequence). The V end was cut by 5 bases, the J end by 2 bases, with 5 bases between. There are 12 residues in the CDR3. Here the CDR3 DNA reads TGCGCCAGCAGTTCCAACACAGATACGCAGTATTTT. It specifies CASSSNTDTQYF.

The CDR3: CAWRIGGTGGQPQHF. CDR3 nucleotide sequence: TGTGCCTGGAGGATCGGCGGGACAGGGGGCCAGCCCCAGCATTTT. V and J are TRBV30 and TRBJ1-5, with 12 bases aligning to TRBD1. The CDR3 spans 15 residues. From germline, CDR1 is GTSNPN and CDR2 SVGIG (reference sequence). Losses at the gene ends were 3 bases for V and 7 bases for J; bases not matched to a gene: 7. The full variable domain, its missing parts supplied by reference TRBV30 and TRBJ1-5, is SQTIHQWPATLVQPVGSPLSLECTVEGTSNPNLYWYRQAAGRGLQLLFYSVGIGQISSEVPQNLSASRPQDRQFILSSKKLLLSDSGFYLCAWRIGGTGGQPQHFGDGTRLSIL.

The chain recombines TRBV2 with TRBJ1-5, with 8 bases aligning to TRBD1. Germline loops: CDR1 SNHLY, CDR2 FYNNEI. The CDR3 contains 15 residues. V gave up 2 bases and J gave up 5 bases; unmatched junction bases: 5. CDR3 protein: CASSESSGGYQPQHF. The DNA for the CDR3 is TGTGCCAGCAGTGAAAGTTCAGGGGGCTATCAGCCCCAGCATTTT.

CDR3 nucleotides: TGTGCCATCAGAGGACAGGGGGGTAACACTGAAGCTTTCTTT. Translation gives CAIRGQGGNTEAFF. The J gene is TRBJ1-1, the V gene TRBV10-3, with 10 bases matching TRBD1. Germline lookup yields CDR1 ENHRY and CDR2 SYGVKD. This CDR3 has 14 amino acids. Trimming cost V 6 bases and J 2 bases; bases outside gene matches: 3.

The chain couples TRBV14 to TRBJ1-1, with D unresolved. With 0 bases removed from V and 4 bases from J, the gap between germline ends came to 12 bases. Germline V gene sequence: CDR1 SGHDN, CDR2 FVKESK. The CDR3 is made up of 15 amino acids. The DNA of the CDR3 is TGTGCCAGCAGCCAAGATTGGATGTTTGGCACTGAAGCTTTCTTT. Protein sequence: CASSQDWMFGTEAFF.

In this sample, this clone turned up a few times. The chain has TRBV10-3 and TRBJ1-5; the D gene is possibly TRBD1 (5 bases). The CDR3 contains 17 residues. Germline assignment: CDR1 ENHRY and CDR2 SYGVKD. Deletions cut 3 bases from V and 3 bases from J, with 18 bases between. In DNA form, the CDR3 reads TGTGCCATCAGTGAACGGTCGGTGGGGGTTTTCAATCAGCCCCAGCATTTT. Its translation: CAISERSVGVFNQPQHF.

The chain is built from TRBV28 and TRBJ2-1; D possibly corresponds to TRBD2 (6 bases). This CDR3 comprises 14 residues. The ends were cut back, 6 bases at V and 5 bases at J, with 14 bases in the middle. Germline V gene data show CDR1 as MDHEN and CDR2 as SYDVKM. In DNA form, the CDR3 reads TGTGCCAGCAGATTAGCGGTTACTAACAATGAGCAGTTCTTC. This encodes CASRLAVTNNEQFF. Full variable domain (remainder filled in from reference TRBV28 and TRBJ2-1): DVKVTQSSRYLVKRTGEKVFLECVQDMDHENMFWYRQDPGLGLRLIYFSYDVKMKEKGDIPEGYSVSREKKERFSLILESASTNQTSMYLCASRLAVTNNEQFFGPGTRLTVL.

The J gene is TRBJ1-2, the V gene TRBV28; 8 positions match TRBD1. V lost 5 bases, J lost 6 bases, and 5 bases stayed unmatched. The CDR3 runs 13 residues. The germline gives CDR1 MDHEN, CDR2 SYDVKM. CDR3 bases: TGTGCCAGCAGTCCTCAGGGGGCTGATGGCTACACCTTC. Translation gives CASSPQGADGYTF.

The chain has TRBV28 and TRBJ1-1; TRBD1 might be the D (5 bases). The CDR3 is 15 amino acids. Germline CDR1 reads MDHEN; CDR2 reads SYDVKM. V was cut by 1 base and J by 3 bases, with 12 bases left in between. The CDR3 DNA reads as TGTGCCAGCAGTTTATCCAGGGAAATTTACACTGAAGCTTTCTTT. Translation gives CASSLSREIYTEAFF.

DNA of the CDR3: TGTGCCAGCAGTCCGGGACCCACCGGGGAGCTGTTTTTT. Translation: CASSPGPTGELFF. The V call is TRBV2, the J call TRBJ2-2, with D perhaps assigned TRBD1 or TRBD2 (5 bases each). V lost 5 bases to trimming and J lost 4 bases, with 8 bases between them. This CDR3 comprises 13 residues. Germline V gene data show CDR1 as SNHLY and CDR2 as FYNNEI.

The chain is built from TRBV30 and TRBJ1-6, with D unresolved. The ends were cut back, 2 bases at V and 9 bases at J, with 14 bases in the middle. Germline CDR1 reads GTSNPN; CDR2 reads SVGIG (reference sequence). The CDR3 is 14 residues long. The CDR3, as DNA: TGTGCCTGGAGTCGGGGTGCCGGCGGTTCACCCCTCCACTTT. Protein sequence: CAWSRGAGGSPLHF.

This rearrangement joins TRBV4-1 to TRBJ1-2; 7 positions match TRBD1. Germline-derived CDR1 and CDR2 are MGHRA and YSYEKL. The ends lost 6 bases at V and 0 bases at J; junction bases unmatched: 7. The CDR3 covers 15 residues. The CDR3 region is CASRSGGRANYGYTF. In DNA form, the CDR3 reads TGCGCCAGCAGGTCAGGGGGGAGAGCTAACTATGGCTACACCTTC.

The rearrangement joins TRBV29-1 to TRBJ2-7; D gene uncertain. Germline V lookup: CDR1 SQVTM, CDR2 ANQGSEA. Trimming shortened V by 4 bases and J by 9 bases, and 13 bases separated the two germline ends. This CDR3 is 11 amino acids long. The CDR3 sequence: CSVGEPGVQYF. CDR3 nucleotides: TGCAGCGTTGGGGAACCCGGCGTGCAGTACTTC.

Remarks on this clone: Since no conserved phenylalanine or tryptophan closes the CDR3, a read error is the likely cause. The DNA is left out, because the CDR3 cannot be placed on it with certainty; the CDR3 is given as TCRdb lists it. The CDR3 region is CSANGGQALL. The rearrangement uses TRBV20-1 and TRBJ1-2. CDR1 and CDR2 (germline): DFQATT, SNEGSKA (reference sequence). The CDR3 has 10 amino acids, counting both end residues.

This clone has just one count. The rearrangement uses TRBV30 and TRBJ2-3, with 11 positions matching TRBD2. Germline V lookup: CDR1 GTSNPN, CDR2 SVGIG (reference sequence). Germline trimming cut 1 base from V and 3 bases from J; bases unmatched to any gene: 6. The CDR3 has 16 amino acids. CDR3 residues: CAWSEGTSGRTDTQYF. Written as DNA, the CDR3 is TGTGCCTGGAGTGAAGGGACTAGCGGTAGAACAGATACGCAGTATTTT.

This chain uses TRBV2 with TRBJ2-1; TRBD2 matches at 9 bases. The CDR3 is 16 residues long. V was pared by 4 bases and J by 15 bases, with 19 bases of the junction left unmatched. Looked up from germline, CDR1 is SNHLY and CDR2 is FYNNEI. The chain's CDR3 is CASSAGTSFFKVSPFF. In DNA form, the CDR3 reads TGTGCCAGCAGTGCAGGGACTAGCTTTTTTAAGGTATCTCCGTTCTTC.

J is TRBJ2-7 and V is TRBV27; no clear D. The CDR3 sequence is 15 residues long. Trimming shortened V by 3 bases and J by 0 bases, and 12 bases separated the two germline ends. CDR1 and CDR2 (germline): MNHEY, SMNVEV (reference sequence). CDR3 bases: TGTGCCAGCAGTTTTCTCGCGACAAACTCCTACGAGCAGTACTTC. Translated, it gives CASSFLATNSYEQYF.